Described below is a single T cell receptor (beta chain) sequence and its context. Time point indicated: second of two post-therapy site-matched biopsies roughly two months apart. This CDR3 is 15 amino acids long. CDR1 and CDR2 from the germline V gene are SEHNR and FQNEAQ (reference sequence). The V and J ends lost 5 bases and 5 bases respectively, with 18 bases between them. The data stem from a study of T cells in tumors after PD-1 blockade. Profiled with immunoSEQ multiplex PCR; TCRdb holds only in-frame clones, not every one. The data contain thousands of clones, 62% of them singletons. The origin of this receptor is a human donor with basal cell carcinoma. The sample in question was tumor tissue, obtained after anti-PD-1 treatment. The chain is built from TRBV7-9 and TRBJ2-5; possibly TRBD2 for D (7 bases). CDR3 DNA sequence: TGTGCCAGCAGCCGGGGAGGCGGGGGCCCGGAGACCCAGTACTTC. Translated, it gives CASSRGGGGPETQYF.